This is a list of T cell receptor beta chains from one sample in a study of T cell repertoires in cytomegalovirus infection. TCRdb independently ran MiXCR on the reads; one entry per CDR3 protein. The sample has 250,000 to 400,000 distinct CDR3 sequences, 20% to 25% seen once. The antigens these receptors bind are not known. Sequenced here: cultured PBMCs, sampled from culture after CMV antigen stimulation. The receptors originated from a human donor in good health (CMV status not recorded). Some clones in this sample may be carry-over from other donors' samples. Each CDR3 is given with its conserved first and last residue. The D gene is left open where the match is weak. The size field is filled for only some rows; it gives once, few, many or a size class.

CSAREGRFSTDTQYF	TGCAGTGCTAGAGAAGGGCGGTTCTCCACAGATACGCAGTATTTT	.	TRBJ2-3	.	TRBV20-1
CASRRNRDREGYGYTF	TGTGCCAGCAGACGGAACCGGGACAGGGAGGGGTATGGCTACACCTTC	few	TRBJ1-2	TRBD1	TRBV7-9
CASRPPRIVEAFF	TGTGCCAGCAGACCCCCTCGAATTGTTGAAGCTTTCTTT	few	TRBJ1-1	.	TRBV7-6
CAWSTRKTANYGYTF	TGTGCCTGGAGTACCCGTAAGACCGCTAACTATGGCTACACCTTC	.	TRBJ1-2	.	TRBV30
CASSYMTGNSPLHF	TGTGCCAGCAGTTATATGACAGGGAATTCACCCCTCCACTTT	.	TRBJ1-6	TRBD1	TRBV27
CASSLVLAGGPRSETQYF	TGTGCCAGCAGCTTGGTTCTAGCGGGAGGGCCAAGGAGTGAGACCCAGTACTTC	.	TRBJ2-5	TRBD2	TRBV5-4
CASGEVHQPQHF	TGTGCCAGCGGGGAAGTGCATCAGCCCCAGCATTTT	few	TRBJ1-5	.	TRBV2
CASSQPSGGTDTQYF	TGCGCCAGCAGCCAGCCTAGCGGCGGCACAGATACGCAGTATTTT	few	TRBJ2-3	TRBD2	TRBV5-1
CSASSGNAYNQQFF	TGCAGTGCTTCGAGCGGGAATGCCTACAATCAGCAGTTCTTC	.	TRBJ2-1	TRBD2	TRBV20-1
CASSSGQGANYGYTF	TGTGCCAGCAGCTCCGGACAAGGGGCTAACTATGGCTACACCTTC	many	TRBJ1-2	.	TRBV7-2
CASSLVLFNEQFF	TGTGCCAGCAGTTTAGTTTTGTTTAATGAGCAGTTCTTC	.	TRBJ2-1	.	TRBV12-3/TRBV12-4
CASSLDRGADEQYF	TGTGCCAGCAGCTTAGATCGGGGGGCGGACGAGCAGTACTTC	few	TRBJ2-7	.	TRBV7-8
CASSIRSGPNYEQYF	TGTGCCAGTAGTATTAGGTCGGGACCGAACTACGAGCAGTACTTC	.	TRBJ2-7	.	TRBV19
CASSTIAGMGETQYF	TGTGCCAGCAGTACGATAGCGGGAATGGGGGAGACCCAGTACTTC	.	TRBJ2-5	TRBD2	TRBV27
CASSLWSGQGAAAHF	TGTGCCAGCAGCTTATGGTCGGGACAGGGGGCCGCAGCGCATTTT	.	TRBJ1-5	TRBD1	TRBV7-2
CASSYGGLAGEYNEQFF	TGTGCCAGCAGCTACGGAGGACTAGCGGGAGAATACAATGAGCAGTTCTTC	many	TRBJ2-1	TRBD2	TRBV7-9
CASTPGGGRETQYF	TGTGCCAGCACCCCCGGGGGGGGGCGAGAGACCCAGTACTTC	.	TRBJ2-5	TRBD2	TRBV11-2
CSAHDGNTEAFF	TGCAGCGCCCATGATGGGAACACTGAAGCTTTCTTT	many	TRBJ1-1	.	TRBV29-1
CASSYSAGNQPQHF	TGTGCCAGCAGTTACTCGGCAGGCAATCAGCCCCAGCATTTT	many	TRBJ1-5	.	TRBV6-2/TRBV6-3
CASSLTTYLNEQFF	TGCGCCAGCAGCTTGACGACATATCTTAATGAGCAGTTCTTC	few	TRBJ2-1	.	TRBV5-1
CASSLVRGAYGYTF	TGTGCCAGCAGTTTGGTCAGGGGCGCGTATGGCTACACCTTC	.	TRBJ1-2	.	TRBV28
CSARDEASGEADTQYF	TGCAGTGCTAGAGATGAGGCTAGCGGGGAGGCAGATACGCAGTATTTT	.	TRBJ2-3	TRBD2	TRBV20-1
CASSGTGGREKLFF	TGTGCCAGCAGCGGGACAGGCGGACGGGAAAAACTGTTTTTT	.	TRBJ1-4	TRBD1	TRBV5-6
CATSGQVDQPQHF	TGTGCCACCTCAGGGCAGGTAGATCAGCCCCAGCATTTT	once	TRBJ1-5	.	TRBV19
CASSFHRNYNEQFF	TGTGCCAGCAGCTTTCACAGGAACTACAATGAGCAGTTCTTC	many	TRBJ2-1	.	TRBV7-2
CSATDWLLAGQETQYF	TGCAGTGCTACCGATTGGCTTCTAGCGGGCCAGGAGACCCAGTACTTC	.	TRBJ2-5	TRBD2	TRBV20-1
CASSGRGSLNTGELFF	TGTGCCAGCAGCGGCAGAGGAAGCCTGAACACCGGGGAGCTGTTTTTT	many	TRBJ2-2	.	TRBV7-6
CAISTRAGNEQFF	TGTGCCATCAGCACGAGGGCGGGCAATGAGCAGTTCTTC	.	TRBJ2-1	.	TRBV10-3
CASRSGRYYEQYF	TGTGCCAGCCGAAGCGGGAGATACTACGAGCAGTACTTC	.	TRBJ2-7	TRBD2	TRBV28
CSARALSGRAGGWQETQYF	TGCAGTGCTAGGGCCCTCAGCGGGAGGGCCGGAGGGTGGCAAGAGACCCAGTACTTC	.	TRBJ2-5	TRBD2	TRBV20-1
CASSLLALRDRQWLGDYGYTF	TGTGCCAGCAGTTTACTTGCCCTCCGGGACAGGCAATGGTTGGGGGACTATGGCTACACCTTC	.	TRBJ1-2	TRBD1	TRBV28
CASSHRWTGDYEQYF	TGCGCCAGCAGCCACAGGTGGACAGGAGACTACGAGCAGTACTTC	.	TRBJ2-7	TRBD1	TRBV4-3